This is a list of T cell receptor beta chains from one sample in a study of cytomegalovirus exposure and HLA in healthy donors. This table comes from immunoSEQ multiplex PCR, and its TCRdb copy is limited to in-frame clones, with some not included. This table lists about 120,000 clones. Specimen: PBMCs. The receptors come from a man aged 18 to 29 in good health and CMV-seronegative. Both conserved end residues are part of each CDR3. The D gene is left open where the match is weak.

j_call v_call d_call cdr3_nt cdr3_aa
TRBJ1-2 TRBV11-2 - TGTGCCAGCAGACAACCCGGACGGGGGTCTATTGGCTACACCTTC CASRQPGRGSIGYTF
TRBJ2-7 TRBV7-8 - TGTGCCAGCAGCCCCGGACGGGGGTCCTACGAGCAGTACTTC CASSPGRGSYEQYF
TRBJ2-7 TRBV10-3 - TGTGCCATCAGCAGGGTGGGCGAGCAGTACTTC CAISRVGEQYF
TRBJ2-7 TRBV28 TRBD1 TGTGCCAGCAGTCTACTACCCGGGACAGGGGGCCTGCAGTACTTC CASSLLPGTGGLQYF
TRBJ1-1 TRBV6-1 - TGTGCCAGCAGTGAAGCCGGGAACCGCCTGAACACTGAAGCTTTCTTT CASSEAGNRLNTEAFF
TRBJ1-2 TRBV19 - TGTGCCAGTAGTACCCGACTGATTAACTATGGCTACACCTTC CASSTRLINYGYTF
TRBJ1-1 TRBV15 TRBD1 TGTGCCACCAGCAGCGACAGGGGGTCCGAAGCTTTCTTT CATSSDRGSEAFF
TRBJ1-5 TRBV6-6 - TGTGCCAGCAGTACCCAGGGCAGGGCGAGTCAGCCCCAGCATTTT CASSTQGRASQPQHF
TRBJ2-7 TRBV29-1 - TGCAGCGTTACTGAGGGCGGGTCCTACGAGCAGTACTTC CSVTEGGSYEQYF
TRBJ2-2 TRBV30 - TGTGCCTGGAAAACGGGGGAGGATGTCACCGGGGAGCTGTTTTTT CAWKTGEDVTGELFF
TRBJ2-7 TRBV20-1 - TGCAGTGCTAGACTAGTTAACGAGCAGTACTTC CSARLVNEQYF
TRBJ2-7 TRBV11-2 TRBD2 TGTGCCAGCAGCTTAGGTAGCGGGAGATACGAGCAGTACTTC CASSLGSGRYEQYF
TRBJ2-7 TRBV4-2 TRBD1 TGTGCCAGCAGCCACCTGCCCGGGACAGGGTCGTACGAGCAGTACTTC CASSHLPGTGSYEQYF
TRBJ2-7 TRBV18 - TGTGCCAGCTCACCTAAATCCCAGGGGCTCTCCTCCTACGAGCAGTACTTC CASSPKSQGLSSYEQYF
TRBJ1-5 TRBV15 - TGTGCCACCAGCAGGGAGAGTAATCAGCCCCAGCATTTT CATSRESNQPQHF
TRBJ1-2 TRBV29-1 - TGCAGCGTTCCCCGGACAGAGGGCTATGGCTACACCTTC CSVPRTEGYGYTF
TRBJ2-5 TRBV14 - TGTGCCAGTCTAGGAGGGGATTTGGTAGAGACCCAGTACTTC CASLGGDLVETQYF
TRBJ2-1 TRBV28 TRBD2 TGTGCCAGCAGTAGCGGGAGGGCCGGCTCCTCCTACAATGAGCAGTTCTTC CASSSGRAGSSYNEQFF
TRBJ1-3 TRBV10-3 - TGTGCCATCAGTGTATCTCCCGGGAGAAACACCATATATTTT CAISVSPGRNTIYF
TRBJ1-2 TRBV19 - TGTGCCAGTGTCCCATTCGGGGGAAACTATGGCTACACCTTC CASVPFGGNYGYTF
TRBJ2-7 TRBV5-6 TRBD1 TGTGCCAGCAGCTTAGGGGACAGCTCCTACGAGCAGTACTTC CASSLGDSSYEQYF
TRBJ1-2 TRBV15 TRBD1 TGTGCCACCAGCAGAGATGTGTCAGGGGGCGGGGATGGCTACACCTTC CATSRDVSGGGDGYTF
TRBJ2-1 TRBV27 - TGTGCCAGCAGCAGAATAACAGGGACTGAGCAGTTCTTC CASSRITGTEQFF
TRBJ1-4 TRBV18 TRBD1 TGTGCCAGCTCAACACCTCGGGGGACAGGACTGAAGAATGAAAAACTGTTTTTT CASSTPRGTGLKNEKLFF
TRBJ1-1 TRBV19 - TGTGCCAGTCAAATTTACACTGAAGCTTTCTTT CASQIYTEAFF
TRBJ1-4 TRBV7-9 TRBD1 TGTGCCAGCAGCTTAGTGACAGGGAATGAAAAACTGTTTTTT CASSLVTGNEKLFF
TRBJ2-3 TRBV5-1 TRBD2 TGCGCCAGCAGCTTTCGGGGGGGGGCCGAACGCACAGATACGCAGTATTTT CASSFRGGAERTDTQYF
TRBJ1-1 TRBV5-6 - TGTGCCAGCAGCTTCCTCGACACTGAAGCTTTCTTT CASSFLDTEAFF
TRBJ2-5 TRBV19 - TGTGCCAGTAGTATACGGGACCAAGAGACCCAGTACTTC CASSIRDQETQYF
TRBJ2-1 TRBV11-2 - TGTGCCAGCAGCTTAGCCTTCAGGGAGCAGTTCTTC CASSLAFREQFF
TRBJ2-7 TRBV6-5 TRBD1 TGTGCCAGCAGTGTCCCTGGGACAGGGTCCTACGAGCAGTACTTC CASSVPGTGSYEQYF
TRBJ2-5 TRBV28 TRBD2 TGTGCCAGCAGTCCGAACGGACTAGCGGAAGAGACCCAGTACTTC CASSPNGLAEETQYF
TRBJ1-4 TRBV5-1 - TGCGCCAGCAGCTTGGGAGGGACAAATGAGAAACTGTTTTTT CASSLGGTNEKLFF
TRBJ2-7 TRBV5-4 TRBD2 TGTGCCAGCAGCTTGGGGAGACTAGCGGGAGGCGAGCAGTACTTC CASSLGRLAGGEQYF
TRBJ2-1 TRBV15 - TGTGCCACCAGCAGACGAACCGACACCTACAATGAGCAGTTCTTC CATSRRTDTYNEQFF
TRBJ1-4 TRBV5-1 TRBD1 TGCGCCAGCAGCCGCGACAGGGTCGCTAATGAAAAACTGTTTTTT CASSRDRVANEKLFF
TRBJ2-6 TRBV7-9 - TGTGCCAGCAGCTTAATAGGGGCTGGGGCCAACGTCCTGACTTTC CASSLIGAGANVLTF
TRBJ2-7 TRBV2 - TGTGCCAGCGGGCGGCCGGGAATTTACGAGCAGTACTTC CASGRPGIYEQYF
TRBJ2-7 TRBV4-1 - TGCGCCAGCAGCCAAGATCACGGGAACGAGCAGTACTTC CASSQDHGNEQYF
TRBJ2-7 TRBV4-1 - TGCGCCAGCAGCCAAGATCAATCTGCTGCGGATCCCTTCCCGGAGCAGTACTTC CASSQDQSAADPFPEQYF
TRBJ2-4 TRBV5-4 - TGTGCCAGCAGCTTGGAACTAGCCAAAAACATTCAGTACTTC CASSLELAKNIQYF
TRBJ1-6 TRBV5-1 - TGCGCCAGCAGCAGCGGACGGGGGAATTCACCCCTCCACTTT CASSSGRGNSPLHF
TRBJ1-5 TRBV5-5 - TGTGCCAGCAGCCTAGGGGCCAGGGTCGATCAGCCCCAGCATTTT CASSLGARVDQPQHF
TRBJ2-6 TRBV27 TRBD1 TGTGCCCGGCCAGTGACAGGGGAAAAAGGCACTGGGGCCAACGTCCTGACTTTC CARPVTGEKGTGANVLTF
TRBJ2-7 TRBV2 - TGTGCCAGCGCGGAAGTAGTTACTCGGGAGCAGTACTTC CASAEVVTREQYF
TRBJ2-1 TRBV7-2 - TGTGCCAGCAGCTCCCTGACAGTCTCCTACAATGAGCAGTTCTTC CASSSLTVSYNEQFF
TRBJ1-1 TRBV14 - TGTGCCAGCAGCCAAGCTAAGAGACTCATGAACACTGAAGCTTTCTTT CASSQAKRLMNTEAFF
TRBJ1-4 TRBV5-6 - TGTGCCAGCAGCTTGGGTAGTTTTAATGAAAAACTGTTTTTT CASSLGSFNEKLFF
TRBJ1-5 TRBV19 - TGTGCCAGTAGTATGAGGCGAGGCCCGGAGCCCCAGCATTTT CASSMRRGPEPQHF